This T cell receptor beta chain was found in a study of blood T cells in healthy people across ages. Study context: Through template switching, about one barcoded beta molecule was captured per two T cells, as measured in model experiments. Findings and caveats of the study: Roughly linearly, TCR beta diversity per million T cells fell as age increased.

About this clonotype itself: Its antigen is not known.

The CDR3 runs to 13 residues. Between the trimmed V and J ends, which lost 3 bases and 10 bases, there was a span of 13 bases. Germline loops: CDR1 SGHTA, CDR2 FQGTGA. With a J-beta primer mix and a sample-barcoded 5' primer, a second PCR ran about 6 to 11 cycles. TCRdb re-derived calls from the 5' RACE reads in MiXCR, one entry per CDR3 protein. The data show roughly 2 million distinct CDR3 sequences, roughly 50% seen once. The study isolated at least 6.5 million PBMCs from each sample. The extraction recovered at least 5.5 micrograms of total RNA per sample. The source material was blood. The origin of this receptor is a middle-aged woman in good health. The V call is TRBV7-3, the J call TRBJ2-1, with D possibly being TRBD2 (6 bases). CDR3 loop: CASSFGGSGEQFF. The CDR3 DNA sequence: TGTGCCAGCAGCTTTGGGGGGTCCGGGGAGCAGTTCTTC.